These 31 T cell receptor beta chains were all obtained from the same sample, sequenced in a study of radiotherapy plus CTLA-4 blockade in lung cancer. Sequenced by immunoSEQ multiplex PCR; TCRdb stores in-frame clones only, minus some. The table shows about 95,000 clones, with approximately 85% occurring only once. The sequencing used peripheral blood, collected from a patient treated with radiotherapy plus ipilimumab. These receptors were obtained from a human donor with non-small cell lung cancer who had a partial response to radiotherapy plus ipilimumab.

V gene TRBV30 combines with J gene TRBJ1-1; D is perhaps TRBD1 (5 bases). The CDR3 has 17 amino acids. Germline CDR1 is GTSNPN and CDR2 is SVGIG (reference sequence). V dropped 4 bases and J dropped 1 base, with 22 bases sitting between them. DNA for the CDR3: TGTGCCTGGACCCTGTATTGGGGGGAGATAGGGAACACTGAAGCTTTCTTT. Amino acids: CAWTLYWGEIGNTEAFF.

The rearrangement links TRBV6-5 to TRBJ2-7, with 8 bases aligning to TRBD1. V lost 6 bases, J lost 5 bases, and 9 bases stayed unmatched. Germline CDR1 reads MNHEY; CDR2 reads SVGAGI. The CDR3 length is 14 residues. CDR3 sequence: CASSRGQGFNEQYF. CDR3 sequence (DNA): TGTGCCAGCAGCCGCGGACAGGGTTTCAACGAGCAGTACTTC.

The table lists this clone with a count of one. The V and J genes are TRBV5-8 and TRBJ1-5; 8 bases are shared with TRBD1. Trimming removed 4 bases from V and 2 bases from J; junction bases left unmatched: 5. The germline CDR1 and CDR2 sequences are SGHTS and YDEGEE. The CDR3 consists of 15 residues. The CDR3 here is CASSPRTGRNQPQHF. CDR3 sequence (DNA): TGTGCCAGCAGCCCCAGGACAGGGCGCAATCAGCCCCAGCATTTT.

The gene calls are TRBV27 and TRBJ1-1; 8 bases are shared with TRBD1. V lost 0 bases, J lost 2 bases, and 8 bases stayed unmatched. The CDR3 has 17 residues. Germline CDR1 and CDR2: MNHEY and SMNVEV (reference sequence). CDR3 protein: CASSLSTGALFNTEAFF. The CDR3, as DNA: TGTGCCAGCAGTTTATCGACAGGGGCGCTGTTCAACACTGAAGCTTTCTTT.

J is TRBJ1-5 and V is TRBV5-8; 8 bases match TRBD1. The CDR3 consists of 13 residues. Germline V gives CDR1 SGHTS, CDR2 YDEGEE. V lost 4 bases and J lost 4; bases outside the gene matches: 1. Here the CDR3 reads CASSDRGNQPQHF. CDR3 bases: TGTGCCAGCAGCGACAGGGGAAATCAGCCCCAGCATTTT.

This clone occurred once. The DNA of the CDR3 is TGTGCCAGCAGTGAAGCGGCAGGGGAAGGCGGGGGCTACACCTTC. Translating gives CASSEAAGEGGGYTF. V usage is TRBV2 and J usage is TRBJ1-2; maybe TRBD1 (6 bases). This CDR3 has 15 residues. Between the trimmed V and J ends, which lost 0 bases and 8 bases, there was a span of 16 bases. Germline V gene lookup returns CDR1 SNHLY and CDR2 FYNNEI.

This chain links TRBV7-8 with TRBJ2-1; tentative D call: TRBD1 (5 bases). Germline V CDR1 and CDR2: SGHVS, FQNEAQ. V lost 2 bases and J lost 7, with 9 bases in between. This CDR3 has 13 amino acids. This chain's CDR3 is CASSLTGANEQFF. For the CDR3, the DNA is TGTGCCAGCAGCTTAACTGGGGCGAATGAGCAGTTCTTC.

In DNA, the CDR3 is TGTGCCAGCTCCCGACTGGACAGGAGGGCAACTAATGAAAAACTGTTTTTT. It translates to CASSRLDRRATNEKLFF. This chain uses TRBV18 with TRBJ1-4; TRBD1 matches at 7 bases. The CDR3 extends over 17 amino acids. With V trimmed by 6 bases and J by 0 bases, 10 bases remained unmatched. Looked up from germline, CDR1 is KGHSH and CDR2 is LQKENI. The full variable domain, its missing parts supplied by reference TRBV18 and TRBJ1-4, is NAGVMQNPRHLVRRRGQEARLRCSPMKGHSHVYWYRQLPEEGLKFMVYLQKENIIDESGMPKERFSAEFPKEGPSILRIQQVVRGDSAAYFCASSRLDRRATNEKLFFGSGTQLSVL.

The CDR3 DNA reads TGTGCCAGCTCACTGGCGGAGAATCAGCCCCAGCATTTT. This translates into CASSLAENQPQHF. V usage is TRBV18 and J usage is TRBJ1-5; D remains ambiguous. Trimming removed 4 bases from V and 4 bases from J, with 8 bases in between. The CDR3 totals 13 residues. Germline lookup yields CDR1 KGHSH and CDR2 LQKENI. The variable domain in full, completed from reference TRBV18 and TRBJ1-5, reads NAGVMQNPRHLVRRRGQEARLRCSPMKGHSHVYWYRQLPEEGLKFMVYLQKENIIDESGMPKERFSAEFPKEGPSILRIQQVVRGDSAAYFCASSLAENQPQHFGDGTRLSIL.

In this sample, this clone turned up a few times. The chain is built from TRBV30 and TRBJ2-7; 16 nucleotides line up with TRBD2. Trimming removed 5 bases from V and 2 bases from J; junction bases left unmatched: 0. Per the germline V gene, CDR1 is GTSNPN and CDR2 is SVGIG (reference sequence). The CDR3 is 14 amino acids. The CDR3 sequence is CAWGTSGRAYEQYF. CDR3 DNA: TGTGCCTGGGGGACTAGCGGGAGGGCCTACGAGCAGTACTTC.

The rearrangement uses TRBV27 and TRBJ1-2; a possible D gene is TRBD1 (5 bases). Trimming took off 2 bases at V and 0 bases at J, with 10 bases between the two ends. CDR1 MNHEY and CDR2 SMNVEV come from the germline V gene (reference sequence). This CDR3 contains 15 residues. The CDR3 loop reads CASSLNRQTNYGYTF. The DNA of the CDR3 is TGTGCCAGCAGTTTAAACAGGCAGACTAACTATGGCTACACCTTC.

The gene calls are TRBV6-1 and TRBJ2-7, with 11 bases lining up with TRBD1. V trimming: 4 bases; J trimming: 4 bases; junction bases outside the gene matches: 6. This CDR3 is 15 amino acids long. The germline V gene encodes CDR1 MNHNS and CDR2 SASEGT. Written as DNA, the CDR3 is TGTGCCAGCAGTGCCGGACAGGGGGCTCAGTACGAGCAGTACTTC. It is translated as CASSAGQGAQYEQYF.

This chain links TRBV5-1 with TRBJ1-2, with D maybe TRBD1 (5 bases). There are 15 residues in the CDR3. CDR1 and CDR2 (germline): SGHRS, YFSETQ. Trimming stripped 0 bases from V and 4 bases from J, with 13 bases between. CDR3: CASSLDQGATYGYTF. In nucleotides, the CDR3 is TGCGCCAGCAGCTTGGATCAAGGGGCTACCTATGGCTACACCTTC.

Written as DNA, the CDR3 is TGTGCCAGCAGTTTAGTTGAAGGACTGGGCTATGGCTACACCTTC. Encoded protein: CASSLVEGLGYGYTF. The chain recombines TRBV28 with TRBJ1-2, with D unclear. This CDR3 comprises 15 residues. Germline CDR1 reads MDHEN; CDR2 reads SYDVKM. V lost 2 bases, J lost 4 bases, and 14 bases lay in between.

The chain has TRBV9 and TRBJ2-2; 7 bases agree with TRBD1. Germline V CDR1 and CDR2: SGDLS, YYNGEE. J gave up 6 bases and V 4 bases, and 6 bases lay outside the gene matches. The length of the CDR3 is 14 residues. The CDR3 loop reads CASSPRQGAGELFF. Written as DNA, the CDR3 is TGTGCCAGCAGCCCTCGCCAGGGGGCCGGGGAGCTGTTTTTT.

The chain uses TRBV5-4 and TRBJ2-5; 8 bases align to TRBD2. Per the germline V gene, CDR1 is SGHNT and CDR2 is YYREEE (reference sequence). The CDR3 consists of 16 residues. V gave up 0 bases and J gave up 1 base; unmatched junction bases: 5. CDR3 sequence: CASSLGGSGAQETQYF. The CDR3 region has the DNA TGTGCCAGCAGCTTGGGGGGTAGCGGGGCCCAAGAGACCCAGTACTTC.

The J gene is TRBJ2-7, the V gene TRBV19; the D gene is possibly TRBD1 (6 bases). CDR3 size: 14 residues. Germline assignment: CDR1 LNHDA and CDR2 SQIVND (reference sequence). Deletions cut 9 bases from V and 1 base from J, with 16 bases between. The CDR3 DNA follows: TGTGCCAGCTCGCAGGGGCAGGAGTCCTACGAGCAGTACTTC. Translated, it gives CASSQGQESYEQYF.

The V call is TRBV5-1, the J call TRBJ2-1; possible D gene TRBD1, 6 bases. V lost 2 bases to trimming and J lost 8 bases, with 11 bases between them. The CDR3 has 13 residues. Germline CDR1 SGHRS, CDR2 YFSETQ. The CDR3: CASSFQGFDEQFF. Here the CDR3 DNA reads TGCGCCAGCAGCTTCCAGGGGTTCGATGAGCAGTTCTTC.

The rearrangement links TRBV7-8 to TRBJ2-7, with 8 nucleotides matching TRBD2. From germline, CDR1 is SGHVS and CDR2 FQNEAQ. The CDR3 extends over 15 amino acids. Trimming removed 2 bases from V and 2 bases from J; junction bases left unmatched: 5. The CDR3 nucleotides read TGTGCCAGCAGCTTAAGACTAGCGCTCACCTACGAGCAGTACTTC. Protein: CASSLRLALTYEQYF.

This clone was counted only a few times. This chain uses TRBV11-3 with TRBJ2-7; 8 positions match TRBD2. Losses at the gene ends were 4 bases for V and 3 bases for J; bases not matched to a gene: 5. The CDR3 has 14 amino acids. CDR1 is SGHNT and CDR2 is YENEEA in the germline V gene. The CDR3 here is CASSSASGFYEQYF. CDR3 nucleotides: TGTGCCAGCAGCTCGGCTAGCGGGTTCTACGAGCAGTACTTC.

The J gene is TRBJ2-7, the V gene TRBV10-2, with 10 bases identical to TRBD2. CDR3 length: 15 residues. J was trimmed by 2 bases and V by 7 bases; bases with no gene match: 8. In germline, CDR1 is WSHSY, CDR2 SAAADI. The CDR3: CASKASGSEAYEQYF. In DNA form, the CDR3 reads TGCGCCAGCAAGGCTAGCGGGAGTGAGGCCTACGAGCAGTACTTC.

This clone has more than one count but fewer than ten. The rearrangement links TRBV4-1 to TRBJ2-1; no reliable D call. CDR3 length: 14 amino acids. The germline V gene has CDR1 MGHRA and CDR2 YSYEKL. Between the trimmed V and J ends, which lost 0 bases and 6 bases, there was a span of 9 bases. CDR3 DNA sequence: TGCGCCAGCAGCCAAGAGGCTAGAGGCAATGAGCAGTTCTTC. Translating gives CASSQEARGNEQFF.

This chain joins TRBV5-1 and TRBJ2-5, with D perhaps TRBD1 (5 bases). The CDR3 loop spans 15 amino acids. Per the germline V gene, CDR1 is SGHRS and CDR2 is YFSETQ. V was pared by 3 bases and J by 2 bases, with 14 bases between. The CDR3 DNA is TGCGCCAGCAGCTGGGGCCAGACATCTCAAGAGACCCAGTACTTC. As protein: CASSWGQTSQETQYF.

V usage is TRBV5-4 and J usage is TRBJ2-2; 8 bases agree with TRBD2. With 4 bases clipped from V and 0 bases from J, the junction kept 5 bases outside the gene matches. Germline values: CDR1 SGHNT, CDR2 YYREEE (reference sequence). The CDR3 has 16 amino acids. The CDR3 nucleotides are TGTGCCAGCAGCCCGGGGGGGGGCGCGAACACCGGGGAGCTGTTTTTT. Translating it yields CASSPGGGANTGELFF.

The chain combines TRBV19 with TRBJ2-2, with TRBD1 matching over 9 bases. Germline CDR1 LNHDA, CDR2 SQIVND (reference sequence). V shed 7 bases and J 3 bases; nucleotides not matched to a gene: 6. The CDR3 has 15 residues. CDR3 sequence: CASTVDRGDTGELFF. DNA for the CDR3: TGTGCCAGTACCGTCGACAGGGGGGACACCGGGGAGCTGTTTTTT.

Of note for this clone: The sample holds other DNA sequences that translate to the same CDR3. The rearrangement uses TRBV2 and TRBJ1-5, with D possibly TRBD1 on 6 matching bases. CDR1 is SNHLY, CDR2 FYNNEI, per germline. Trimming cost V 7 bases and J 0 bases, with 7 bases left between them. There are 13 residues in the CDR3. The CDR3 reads CASKGDSNQPQHF. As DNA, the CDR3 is TGTGCCAGCAAGGGGGATAGCAATCAGCCCCAGCATTTT. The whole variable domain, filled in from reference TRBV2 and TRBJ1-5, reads EPEVTQTPSHQVTQMGQEVILRCVPISNHLYFYWYRQILGQKVEFLVSFYNNEISEKSEIFDDQFSVERPDGSNFTLKIRSTKLEDSAMYFCASKGDSNQPQHFGDGTRLSIL.

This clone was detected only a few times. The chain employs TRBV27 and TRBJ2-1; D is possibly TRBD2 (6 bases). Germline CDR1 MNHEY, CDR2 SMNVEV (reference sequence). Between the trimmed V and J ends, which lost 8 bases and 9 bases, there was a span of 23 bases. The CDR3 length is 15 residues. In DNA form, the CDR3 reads TGTGCCAGCTCCCTTCGGGCCTTGTCCGGGGGTGAGCAGTTCTTC. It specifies CASSLRALSGGEQFF.

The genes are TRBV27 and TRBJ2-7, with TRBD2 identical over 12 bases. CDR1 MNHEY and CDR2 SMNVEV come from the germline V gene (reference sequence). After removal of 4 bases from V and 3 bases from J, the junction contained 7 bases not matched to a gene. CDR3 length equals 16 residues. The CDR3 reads CASSSRTSGNHYEQYF. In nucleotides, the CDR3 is TGTGCCAGCAGTTCCAGGACTAGCGGGAACCACTACGAGCAGTACTTC.

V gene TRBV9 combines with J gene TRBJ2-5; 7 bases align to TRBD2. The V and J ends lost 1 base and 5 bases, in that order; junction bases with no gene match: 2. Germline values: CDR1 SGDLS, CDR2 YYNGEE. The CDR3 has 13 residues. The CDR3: CASSVPGRETQYF. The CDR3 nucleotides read TGTGCCAGCAGCGTACCCGGGAGGGAGACCCAGTACTTC.

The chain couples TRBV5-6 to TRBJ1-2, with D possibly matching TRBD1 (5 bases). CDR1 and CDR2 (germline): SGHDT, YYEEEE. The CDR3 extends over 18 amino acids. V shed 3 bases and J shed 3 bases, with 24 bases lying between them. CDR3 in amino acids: CASSSPGGRVVTDYGYTF. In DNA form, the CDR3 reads TGTGCCAGCAGCTCGCCGGGGGGACGAGTAGTGACGGACTATGGCTACACCTTC.

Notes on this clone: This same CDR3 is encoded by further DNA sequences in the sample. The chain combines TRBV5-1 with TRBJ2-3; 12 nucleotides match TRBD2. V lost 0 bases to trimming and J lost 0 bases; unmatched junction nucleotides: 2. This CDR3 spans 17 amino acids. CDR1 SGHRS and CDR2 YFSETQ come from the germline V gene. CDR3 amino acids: CASSLGGTSGSTDTQYF. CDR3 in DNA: TGCGCCAGCAGCTTGGGGGGGACTAGCGGGAGCACAGATACGCAGTATTTT.